The 2 T cell receptor beta chains listed next were all sequenced from one sample in a study of blood T cell repertoires in COVID-19 (dated by TCRdb to about 2020). The method behind the library was the immunoSEQ multiplex PCR assay. As stored in TCRdb, this immuneACCESS dataset retains in-frame rearrangements with V and J assigned. A fraction of the clones does not appear; measured against another copy, unresolved V genes explain less than half of the discrepancy, and the remainder lacks a known reason. The sample table holds about 210,000 clones, of which around 88% were seen once. About 8.9% of the sample comes from the top ten. Sequencing input: peripheral blood. The receptors shown here come from a woman aged 45-65 years with acute or convalescent COVID-19.

The chain links TRBV28 to TRBJ1-2; 7 bases fit TRBD1. The V gene end was trimmed by 10 bases and the J gene end by 2 bases; junction bases not matched to a gene: 4. Germline V gene data show CDR1 as MDHEN and CDR2 as SYDVKM. The CDR3 has 12 amino acids. The CDR3 nucleotides read TGTGCCACTACGGGACAGAACTATGGCTACACCTTC. This gives the protein CATTGQNYGYTF.

The chain employs TRBV6-5 and TRBJ2-7, with TRBD2 matching 7 bases. J gave up 6 bases and V 8 bases, and 10 bases lay outside the gene matches. This CDR3 is 13 amino acids long. Germline assignment: CDR1 MNHEY and CDR2 SVGAGI. CDR3 in amino acids: CASHGTTGTEQYF. The DNA for the CDR3 is TGTGCCAGCCACGGGACTACCGGGACCGAGCAGTACTTC.